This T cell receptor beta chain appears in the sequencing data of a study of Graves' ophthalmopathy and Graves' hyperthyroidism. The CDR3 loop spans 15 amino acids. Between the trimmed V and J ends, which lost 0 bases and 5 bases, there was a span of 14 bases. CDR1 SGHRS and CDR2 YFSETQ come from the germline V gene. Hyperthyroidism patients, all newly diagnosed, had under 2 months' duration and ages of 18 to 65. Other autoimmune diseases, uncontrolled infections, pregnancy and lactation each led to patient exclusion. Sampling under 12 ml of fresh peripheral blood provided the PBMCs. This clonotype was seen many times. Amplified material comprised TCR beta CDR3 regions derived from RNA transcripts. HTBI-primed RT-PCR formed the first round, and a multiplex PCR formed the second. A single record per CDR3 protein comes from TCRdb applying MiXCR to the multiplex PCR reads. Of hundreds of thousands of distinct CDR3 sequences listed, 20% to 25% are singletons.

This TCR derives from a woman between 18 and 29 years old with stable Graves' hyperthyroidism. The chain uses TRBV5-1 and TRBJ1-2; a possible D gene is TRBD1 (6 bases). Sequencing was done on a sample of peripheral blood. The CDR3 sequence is CASSLGGTKIYGYTF. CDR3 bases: TGCGCCAGCAGCTTGGGGGGGACAAAGATTTATGGCTACACCTTC.